The clone carrying this T cell receptor beta chain appeared a single time. The antigen is unknown. In germline, CDR1 is LGHDT, CDR2 YNNKEL (reference sequence). This CDR3 contains 15 residues. The trim removed 3 bases at V and 5 bases at J, leaving 5 bases unmatched. Some clones are missing from TCRdb's copy, which holds only in-frame ones; the method was immunoSEQ multiplex PCR. This table has 150,000 to 200,000 clones, 80% to 95% appearing once. This sample was included in a study of T cell responses to AZD1222 COVID-19 vaccine. Study-level points and caveats: Across spike, vaccine-associated CD4 TCRs were found, dominant at 160-218 and 743-854. Two AZD1222 doses significantly raised spike-specific TCR breadth and depth over controls. It should be noted that donors were predominantly white British and more often female, and clonal diversity was possibly underestimated.

The specimen comprised peripheral blood, sampled on day 0 of AZD1222 vaccination. The TCR was taken from an adult in good health. The chain employs TRBV3-1 (or the pseudogene TRBV3-2) and TRBJ1-3, with 9 bases matching TRBD1. DNA of the CDR3: TGTGCCAGCAGCCAGTTACAGGGGGCGCGAAACACCATATATTTT. Residues: CASSQLQGARNTIYF.